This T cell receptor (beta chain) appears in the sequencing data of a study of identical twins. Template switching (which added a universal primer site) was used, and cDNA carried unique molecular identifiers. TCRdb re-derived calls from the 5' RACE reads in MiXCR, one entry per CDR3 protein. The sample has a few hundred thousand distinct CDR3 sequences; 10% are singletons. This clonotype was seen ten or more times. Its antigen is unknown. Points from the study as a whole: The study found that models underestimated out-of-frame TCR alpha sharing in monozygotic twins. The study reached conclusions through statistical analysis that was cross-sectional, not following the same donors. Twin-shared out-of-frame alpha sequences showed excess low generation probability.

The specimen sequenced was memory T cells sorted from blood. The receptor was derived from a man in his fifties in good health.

Here the CDR3 DNA reads TGTGCCACCAGCGGATCCCTGACAGCTAACTATGGCTACACCTTC. This gives the protein CATSGSLTANYGYTF. This chain links TRBV15 with TRBJ1-2; D possibly corresponds to TRBD1 (5 bases). The germline CDR1 and CDR2 sequences are LNHNV and YYDKDF (reference sequence). V dropped 5 bases and J dropped 0 bases, with 13 bases sitting between them. The CDR3 consists of 15 residues.